These 21 T cell receptor beta chains came from one sample sequenced in a study of shared clonotypes between healthy human individuals. Libraries were prepared by immunoSEQ multiplex PCR; TCRdb keeps only in-frame clonotypes and omits some of them. In the table there are around 2.5 million clones, 80% to 95% of which are singletons. The sample comprised naive CD4+ T cells from PBMCs. Stated subset: CD45RA+ positively selected. The source is a man younger than 35 in good health. Some clones in this sample may be carry-over from other donors' samples.

This rearrangement joins TRBV7-9 to TRBJ2-7, with D unresolved. V was trimmed by 3 bases and J by 6 bases, leaving 9 bases between them. CDR1 is SEHNR and CDR2 is FQNEAQ in the germline V gene (reference sequence). The CDR3 has 12 amino acids. CDR3 sequence: CASSLTMGEQYF. CDR3 DNA sequence: TGTGCCAGCAGCTTGACGATGGGCGAGCAGTACTTC.

This chain uses TRBV6-5 with TRBJ1-2; 8 bases map to TRBD1. Germline assignment: CDR1 MNHEY and CDR2 SVGAGI. J was trimmed by 7 bases and V by 6 bases; bases with no gene match: 7. The CDR3 is 13 amino acids. The CDR3 is CASSPGQGLGYTF. CDR3 nucleotide sequence: TGTGCCAGCAGCCCAGGACAGGGTCTTGGCTACACCTTC.

Regarding this clone: Other DNA variants within this sample encode the same CDR3. This rearrangement joins TRBV7-9 to TRBJ1-5; no reliable D call. Trimming cost V 1 base and J 7 bases, with 5 bases left between them. The CDR3 extends over 12 amino acids. CDR1 and CDR2 from the germline V gene are SEHNR and FQNEAQ (reference sequence). The CDR3 nucleotides read TGTGCCAGCAGCTTAGATGCCCAGCCCCAGCATTTT. Amino acid sequence: CASSLDAQPQHF.

This chain connects TRBV6-5 to TRBJ2-1; perhaps TRBD2 as D (6 bases). Trimming removed 2 bases from V and 1 base from J, with 12 bases in between. Germline CDR1 MNHEY, CDR2 SVGAGI. This CDR3 comprises 16 residues. The chain's CDR3 is CASSYEAGRSYNEQFF. DNA for the CDR3: TGTGCCAGCAGTTACGAGGCGGGACGATCCTACAATGAGCAGTTCTTC.

The genes are TRBV5-6 and TRBJ2-3; 11 bases align to TRBD2. Germline-derived CDR1 and CDR2 are SGHDT and YYEEEE. This CDR3 has 18 residues. V lost 7 bases to trimming and J lost 2 bases; unmatched junction nucleotides: 15. The CDR3 here is CASVPRAVAGGPTDTQYF. For the CDR3, the DNA is TGTGCCAGCGTACCTCGAGCGGTAGCGGGAGGGCCCACAGATACGCAGTATTTT.

Notes on this clone: The same CDR3 can be traced to other DNA sequences in this sample. CDR3 nucleotide sequence: TGTGCCAGCAGTTTCCTAAATGAAAAACTGTTTTTT. It codes for CASSFLNEKLFF. V is TRBV28 and J is TRBJ1-4; D is uncertain. Germline loops: CDR1 MDHEN, CDR2 SYDVKM. The CDR3 contains 12 residues. V was shortened by 3 bases and J by 5 bases, with 4 bases between the two germline ends.

As concerns this clone: Additional DNA sequences in this sample encode the identical CDR3. The rearrangement uses TRBV9 and TRBJ2-5, with 11 bases aligning to TRBD2. Trimming at V came to 0 bases and at J to 1 base, leaving 2 bases not matched to a gene. The CDR3 runs 16 residues. Germline assignment: CDR1 SGDLS and CDR2 YYNGEE. For the CDR3, the DNA is TGTGCCAGCAGCGTAGGACTAGCGGGGATCCAAGAGACCCAGTACTTC. Translation gives CASSVGLAGIQETQYF.

The rearrangement links TRBV2 to TRBJ1-1; 7 bases are shared with TRBD1. Germline V gene lookup returns CDR1 SNHLY and CDR2 FYNNEI. CDR3 size: 14 residues. Unmatched junction bases numbered 5, after V lost 6 bases and J lost 1 base. The CDR3 spells CASRQDRANTEAFF. Here the CDR3 DNA reads TGTGCCAGCAGGCAAGACAGGGCGAACACTGAAGCTTTCTTT.

A single count supports this clone. V gene TRBV23-1 combines with J gene TRBJ2-7; D gene ambiguous. TRBV23-1 is noted as an ORF with a role that remains uncertain. Trimming stripped 6 bases from V and 2 bases from J, with 20 bases between. CDR3 size: 16 residues. Here the CDR3 DNA reads TGCGCCAGCAGCCCCAGAGATAGGGCAGGAACCTACGAGCAGTACTTC. It codes for CASSPRDRAGTYEQYF.

CDR3 loop: CASSLQGLNTEAFF. CDR3 bases: TGTGCCAGCTCATTACAGGGGTTGAACACTGAAGCTTTCTTT. The chain employs TRBV18 and TRBJ1-1; 7 bases agree with TRBD1. J was trimmed by 0 bases and V by 5 bases; bases with no gene match: 3. There are 14 residues in the CDR3. Germline CDR1 KGHSH, CDR2 LQKENI.

The DNA for the CDR3 is TGCGCCAGCAGTGGACGGGACAGCCCGACTAACTATGGCTACACCTTC. The encoded protein is CASSGRDSPTNYGYTF. J is TRBJ1-2 and V is TRBV4-1; 7 bases are shared with TRBD1. From germline, CDR1 is MGHRA and CDR2 YSYEKL. V lost 6 bases, J lost 0 bases, and 10 bases stayed unmatched. The CDR3 is made up of 16 amino acids.

The rearrangement links TRBV5-4 to TRBJ2-7; possibly TRBD1 for D (6 bases). The CDR3 length is 16 residues. Trimming took 4 bases from V and 0 from J, leaving 17 bases between them. The germline V gene has CDR1 SGHNT and CDR2 YYREEE (reference sequence). The CDR3 reads CASSPRQVPSSYEQYF. In nucleotides, the CDR3 is TGTGCCAGCAGCCCGAGACAGGTCCCTTCCTCCTACGAGCAGTACTTC.

The genes are TRBV28 and TRBJ1-5, with a weak D call TRBD1 (6 bases). Looked up from germline, CDR1 is MDHEN and CDR2 is SYDVKM. There are 14 residues in the CDR3. Trimming took 6 bases from V and 0 from J, leaving 9 bases between them. The CDR3 DNA is TGTGCCAGCAGGTCACAGGGTAGCAATCAGCCCCAGCATTTT. Protein product: CASRSQGSNQPQHF.

The chain has TRBV27 and TRBJ2-7; 11 bases map to TRBD2. Looked up from germline, CDR1 is MNHEY and CDR2 is SMNVEV (reference sequence). This CDR3 is 16 amino acids long. The V gene end was trimmed by 6 bases and the J gene end by 1 base; junction bases not matched to a gene: 8. The CDR3 here is CASRWGGTSGSYEQYF. CDR3 in DNA: TGTGCCAGCAGGTGGGGGGGGACTAGCGGTTCCTACGAGCAGTACTTC.

The chain carries TRBV4-2 and TRBJ2-3, with 11 bases that match TRBD2. V gave up 4 bases and J gave up 6 bases; unmatched junction bases: 15. CDR1 and CDR2 from the germline V gene are LGHNA and YNFKEQ. The CDR3 is 18 residues long. CDR3 coding DNA: TGTGCCAGCAGCCGAGCTCAGATTCTAGCGGGAGGAAAGGATACGCAGTATTTT. This sequence encodes CASSRAQILAGGKDTQYF.

This clone has a handful of counts. The chain joins TRBV7-9 to TRBJ1-1; 7 positions agree with TRBD1. Germline V CDR1 and CDR2: SEHNR, FQNEAQ (reference sequence). The CDR3 has 13 amino acids. Trimming took 5 bases from V and 6 from J; bases not matched to a gene: 6. The CDR3 sequence: CASSQPGGAEAFF. The CDR3 coding sequence is TGTGCCAGCAGCCAACCAGGGGGGGCTGAAGCTTTCTTT.

This chain uses TRBV6-5 with TRBJ1-1; TRBD1 matches at 7 bases. With 6 bases clipped from V and 2 bases from J, the junction kept 6 bases outside the gene matches. Per germline, CDR1 MNHEY and CDR2 SVGAGI. This CDR3 is built from 14 residues. The CDR3 DNA is TGTGCCAGCAGGCGACAGGGTCTCAACACTGAAGCTTTCTTT. This sequence encodes CASRRQGLNTEAFF.

The J gene is TRBJ1-6, the V gene TRBV7-2, with D unresolved. Germline CDR1 is SGHTA and CDR2 is FQGNSA. With 5 bases removed from V and 9 bases from J, the gap between germline ends came to 14 bases. CDR3 length equals 14 residues. CDR3 coding DNA: TGTGCCAGCAGCGAAAGAAAGGGTCCTTCACCCCTCCACTTT. Amino acid sequence: CASSERKGPSPLHF. The variable domain in full, with the rest retrieved from reference TRBV7-2 and TRBJ1-6, is GAGVSQSPSNKVTEKGKDVELRCDPISGHTALYWYRQSLGQGLEFLIYFQGNSAPDKSGLPSDRFSAERTGGSVSTLTIQRTQQEDSAVYLCASSERKGPSPLHFGNGTRLTVT.

This rearrangement joins TRBV13 to TRBJ1-4; D gene uncertain. The ends were cut back, 5 bases at V and 8 bases at J, with 12 bases in the middle. The CDR3 length is 13 residues. In germline, CDR1 is PRHDT, CDR2 FYEKMQ (reference sequence). The CDR3 DNA reads as TGTGCCAGCAGCCCCGGGCCCACGGAAAAACTGTTTTTT. Translating gives CASSPGPTEKLFF.

The J gene is TRBJ1-5, the V gene TRBV28; TRBD1 matches 8 bases. This CDR3 region has 16 residues. The V segment lost 7 bases and the J segment 4 bases; nucleotides outside the gene matches: 12. The germline CDR1 and CDR2 sequences are MDHEN and SYDVKM. The CDR3 nucleotides read TGTGCCAGCACCTCCGGCGGGACAGGCTGGAATCAGCCCCAGCATTTT. Residues: CASTSGGTGWNQPQHF. Full variable domain (rest looked up from reference TRBV28 and TRBJ1-5): DVKVTQSSRYLVKRTGEKVFLECVQDMDHENMFWYRQDPGLGLRLIYFSYDVKMKEKGDIPEGYSVSREKKERFSLILESASTNQTSMYLCASTSGGTGWNQPQHFGDGTRLSIL.

The chain carries TRBV5-1 and TRBJ1-1, with 9 nucleotides matching TRBD1. Germline V gene sequence: CDR1 SGHRS, CDR2 YFSETQ. After removal of 4 bases from V and 5 bases from J, the junction contained 9 bases not matched to a gene. CDR3 size: 15 residues. The CDR3 DNA reads TGCGCCAGCAGCGACCACAGGGGGCGGTGGACTGAAGCTTTCTTT. Residues: CASSDHRGRWTEAFF.